These T cell receptor beta chains were read from a single sample in a study of T cells in Graves' hyperthyroidism and ophthalmopathy. TCRdb re-derived calls from the multiplex PCR reads in MiXCR, one entry per CDR3 protein. The profile covers about 200,000 distinct CDR3 sequences, with around 20% appearing a single time and about 41% taken by the ten largest. The source material was blood. These receptors all stem from a man aged 40-49 years with Graves' hyperthyroidism. Both conserved end residues are part of each CDR3. D genes are given only for firm matches. Not every row has a clone size; where given, it reads once, few, many or a size class.

clone_size j_call v_call d_call cdr3_nt cdr3_aa
few TRBJ2-1 TRBV20-1 - TGCAGTGCTGGGGGGCCGGGCGGGGGACATAAGTTCTTC CSAGGPGGGHKFF
few TRBJ1-6 TRBV4-3 - TGCGCCAGCAGCCAAGGGGTCTTTAATTCACCCCTCCACTTT CASSQGVFNSPLHF
many TRBJ1-1 TRBV5-1 - TGCGCCAGCAGCTTGGGCCGGGACGCTGAAGCTTTCTTT CASSLGRDAEAFF
- TRBJ1-1 TRBV28 - TGTGCCAGCAGTTTTGAGTGGGGGAAGAACACTGAAGCTTTCTTT CASSFEWGKNTEAFF
few TRBJ2-4 TRBV12-3/TRBV12-4 TRBD1 TGTGCCAGCAGTTTGGGACAGTCCAGGCAACTCCTAGCCAAAAACATTCAGTACTTC CASSLGQSRQLLAKNIQYF
many TRBJ1-2 TRBV13 - TGTGCCAGCAGCTTCAGGACAGCATATACGCCCAGTAATGGCTACACCTTC CASSFRTAYTPSNGYTF
many TRBJ1-5 TRBV20-1 - TGCAGTGCTAGAAACCTGGGCCAGGGAGGCAATCAGCCCCAGCATTTT CSARNLGQGGNQPQHF
- TRBJ1-3 TRBV4-1 - TGCGCCAGCAGCCAAGATCATCTGCTGTTTGGAAACACCATATATTTT CASSQDHLLFGNTIYF
- TRBJ2-6 TRBV19 - TGTGCCAGCAATATCGGTGGTGGGGCCAACGTCCTGACTTTC CASNIGGGANVLTF
many TRBJ1-1 TRBV5-1 TRBD1 TGCGCCAGCAGCTTGGGACAGGGGGCCTCTGAAGCTTTCTTT CASSLGQGASEAFF
few TRBJ1-1 TRBV10-3 TRBD1 TGCCGGGCCGGGACAGGGGACACTGAAGCTTTCTTT CRAGTGDTEAFF
few TRBJ2-5 TRBV12-3/TRBV12-4 - TGTGCCAGCAGTTTCGTTCAGGGAATTGAGACCCAGTACTTC CASSFVQGIETQYF
many TRBJ1-2 TRBV12-3/TRBV12-4 - TGTGCCAGCAGTTTAGGGTATGGCTACACCTTC CASSLGYGYTF
many TRBJ2-7 TRBV6-1 TRBD1 TGTGCCAGCAGGGGACAGTACGGGCAGTACTTC CASRGQYGQYF
many TRBJ1-1 TRBV7-8 - TGTGCCAGCAGCTTAGGTCCCCCCCGGGGGGTAAACACTGAAGCTTTCTTT CASSLGPPRGVNTEAFF
- TRBJ2-7 TRBV29-1 - TGCAGCGTTGCTGGATTCTCCTACGAGCAGTACTTC CSVAGFSYEQYF
many TRBJ1-2 TRBV2 - TGTGCCAGCAGTGAAGCGGGGTGGATTATTAACTATGGCTACACCTTC CASSEAGWIINYGYTF
many TRBJ2-5 TRBV11-2 TRBD1 TGTGCCAGCAGCATTCGTGGCAGGGGGACAGAGACCCAGTACTTC CASSIRGRGTETQYF
- TRBJ1-2 TRBV10-2 - TGCGCCAGCAGTGCTCGTCGGGGGCGAAGCTATGGCTACACCTTC CASSARRGRSYGYTF
many TRBJ2-3 TRBV7-2 TRBD1 TGTGCCAGCAGCAATCTGGGACAGGGGATAGATACGCAGTATTTT CASSNLGQGIDTQYF
- TRBJ2-6 TRBV5-1 - TGCGCCAGCAGCTCGCACAGATCCGAGCCGGGGGCCAACGTCCTGACTTTC CASSSHRSEPGANVLTF
- TRBJ2-1 TRBV20-1 TRBD2 TGCAGTGTAGTACTAGCGGAGCACTACAATGAGCAGTTCTTC CSVVLAEHYNEQFF
- TRBJ1-5 TRBV20-1 - TGCAGTGCTTCCCAATCCGGTAACAATCAGCCCCAGCATTTT CSASQSGNNQPQHF
many TRBJ2-5 TRBV6-2/TRBV6-3 - TGTGCCAGCAGTAACCCTAGCGCGGGACTCCAAGAGACCCAGTACTTC CASSNPSAGLQETQYF
many TRBJ1-1 TRBV7-8 - TGTGCCAGCAGCTTAGATACAGGGAGCACTGAAGCTTTCTTT CASSLDTGSTEAFF
few TRBJ2-1 TRBV20-1 - TGCAGTGCCACCCGGGGCAATGAGCAGTTCTTC CSATRGNEQFF
many TRBJ2-3 TRBV4-1 TRBD2 TGCGCCAGCAGGCGGACTAGCGGGGCTGATACGCAGTATTTT CASRRTSGADTQYF
- TRBJ1-3 TRBV13 - TGTGCCAGCAGCTTAGTTCCATTGCCGGGAAACACCATATATTTT CASSLVPLPGNTIYF
- TRBJ2-3 TRBV12-3/TRBV12-4 - TGTGCCAGCAGTTTTGCGGTGGGGCAAGATACGCAGTATTTT CASSFAVGQDTQYF
many TRBJ1-5 TRBV11-2 - TGTGCCAGCAGCGTAGACAGAAACAATCAGCCCCAGCATTTT CASSVDRNNQPQHF
- TRBJ2-5 TRBV2 TRBD1 TGTGCCAGCAGCTTCGCAGGGGGCTTCGGGAGAGAGACCCAGTACTTC CASSFAGGFGRETQYF
- TRBJ2-7 TRBV7-2 - TGTGCCAGCAGCTTAGGCGGGGTAGGCTACGAGCAGTACTTC CASSLGGVGYEQYF
- TRBJ1-6 TRBV19 - TGTGCCAGTAGTTTCCGACAGGTGGGGGTTTTCGCCCTCCACTTT CASSFRQVGVFALHF
few TRBJ1-2 TRBV6-1 - TGTGCCGGCAGAGGGAGAGGCGCCGGGAACTATGGCTACACCTTC CAGRGRGAGNYGYTF
many TRBJ1-4 TRBV7-2 - TGTGCCAGCAGCAACGGGGGGGGAGGGAATGAAAAACTGTTTTTT CASSNGGGGNEKLFF
many TRBJ2-1 TRBV2 TRBD1 TGTGCCAGCAGTCCCGGGACAGGGGGAATCAATGAGCAGTTCTTC CASSPGTGGINEQFF
many TRBJ1-4 TRBV27 TRBD1 TGTGCCAGCAGTTTATGGACAGGGGAAGACGAAAAACTGTTTTTT CASSLWTGEDEKLFF
- TRBJ2-3 TRBV6-6 TRBD1 TGTGCCAGCAGTTACTCGGACAGGCCAGATACGCAGTATTTT CASSYSDRPDTQYF
- TRBJ2-1 TRBV9 TRBD1 TGTGCCAGCAGCGTACAGGGGGAGAATGAGCAGTTCTTC CASSVQGENEQFF
few TRBJ2-1 TRBV7-9 - TGTGCCAGCAGCTCCCACCGTAGCTCCTACAATGAGCAGTTCTTC CASSSHRSSYNEQFF
many TRBJ2-7 TRBV11-2 - TGTGCCAGCAGCTTAGAATTGGGCCTAGTGAGCGAGCAGTACTTC CASSLELGLVSEQYF
once TRBJ2-7 TRBV20-1 TRBD2 TGCAGTGCTAGGGGTGAGGGACTAGCGGGAGGGCGGCCCTACGAGCAGTACTTC CSARGEGLAGGRPYEQYF
many TRBJ2-7 TRBV7-9 - TGTGCCAGCTCCAGGGGCTACGAGCAGTACTTC CASSRGYEQYF
- TRBJ1-5 TRBV18 - TGTGCCAGCTCACCGAGCGTCACAGAAAATCAGCCCCAGCATTTT CASSPSVTENQPQHF
many TRBJ1-5 TRBV20-1 - TGCAGTGCTAGAGTGTTCATTGATCAGCCCCAGCATTTT CSARVFIDQPQHF
- TRBJ1-5 TRBV10-3 - TGTGCCATCAGAGGGGGAGGCAATCAGCCCCAGCATTTT CAIRGGGNQPQHF
many TRBJ2-2 TRBV4-3 - TGCGCCAGCAGCCAGCGGGGCCGGGCCGGGGAGCTGTTTTTT CASSQRGRAGELFF
many TRBJ2-2 TRBV5-1 TRBD1 TGCGCCAGCAGCCCCAGGACAGGAATGAACACCGGGGAGCTGTTTTTT CASSPRTGMNTGELFF
- TRBJ1-1 TRBV16 - TGTGCCAGCAGCCAATGGGGCGGGTCGGACACTGAAGCTTTCTTT CASSQWGGSDTEAFF
many TRBJ1-4 TRBV2 TRBD1 TGTGCCAGCAGTAGCGCGACAGGGGTTGATGAAAAACTGTTTTTT CASSSATGVDEKLFF
- TRBJ2-1 TRBV6-2/TRBV6-3 - TGTGCCAGCAGTAGAGGGCCGATCTACAATGAGCAGTTCTTC CASSRGPIYNEQFF
many TRBJ1-1 TRBV5-1 TRBD1 TGCGCCAGCAGCTTGGGTGGGACAGGGTTGAACACTGAAGCTTTCTTT CASSLGGTGLNTEAFF
many TRBJ2-1 TRBV12-3/TRBV12-4 - TGTGCCAGCAGTTTAGGAAGGCAGGGTGAGCAGTTCTTC CASSLGRQGEQFF
- TRBJ1-5 TRBV20-1 - TGCAGTGCTAGAGATTTTCGGTATAGCAATCAGCCCCAGCATTTT CSARDFRYSNQPQHF